These 28 T cell receptor beta chains share one sample of origin, sequenced in a study of blood T cell repertoires in COVID-19. Sequenced by immunoSEQ multiplex PCR; TCRdb stores in-frame clones only, minus some. The repertoire holds 180,000 or so clones, with 84% as singletons. The specimen was peripheral blood. These receptors were taken from a woman between 70 and 85 years old with COVID-19, enrolled during active disease.

This chain links TRBV27 with TRBJ2-1; possible D gene TRBD2, 5 bases. CDR3 length: 13 residues. The germline gives CDR1 MNHEY, CDR2 SMNVEV (reference sequence). Trimming pared 6 bases from V and 4 bases from J, leaving 10 bases between. This CDR3 reads CASSPEGYNEQFF. Written as DNA, the CDR3 is TGTGCCAGCAGCCCCGAGGGATACAATGAGCAGTTCTTC.

V is TRBV5-1 and J is TRBJ1-5, with D maybe TRBD1 (5 bases). V was trimmed by 5 bases and J by 6 bases, leaving 18 bases between them. CDR3 length: 15 residues. Germline V CDR1 and CDR2: SGHRS, YFSETQ. CDR3 residues: CASSPSGGGGQPQHF. The CDR3 bases are TGCGCCAGCAGTCCCTCAGGCGGGGGAGGTCAGCCCCAGCATTTT.

The chain couples TRBV19 to TRBJ1-5; D gene ambiguous. CDR1 and CDR2 from the germline V gene are LNHDA and SQIVND (reference sequence). Trimming took 10 bases from V and 2 from J, leaving 18 bases between them. The CDR3 has 15 residues. CDR3 loop: CATSVPGAGNQPQHF. As DNA, the CDR3 is TGTGCCACTTCCGTACCGGGAGCGGGCAATCAGCCCCAGCATTTT.

This chain connects TRBV29-1 to TRBJ1-1; D is perhaps TRBD1 (5 bases). Per germline, CDR1 SQVTM and CDR2 ANQGSEA. The CDR3 totals 14 residues. V was trimmed by 4 bases and J by 11 bases, leaving 23 bases between them. As DNA, the CDR3 is TGCAGCGTTGGTGGGCGGCAGGGTTTGTTATTTGCTTTCTTT. Amino acid sequence: CSVGGRQGLLFAFF. Drawing the rest from reference TRBV29-1 and TRBJ1-1, the complete variable domain is SAVISQKPSRDICQRGTSLTIQCQVDSQVTMMFWYRQQPGQSLTLIATANQGSEATYESGFVIDKFPISRPNLTFSTLTVSNMSPEDSSIYLCSVGGRQGLLFAFFGQGTRLTVV.

This clone was counted a single time. The chain carries TRBV28 and TRBJ1-1; the D is unclear. This CDR3 is built from 14 residues. The germline V and J ends were trimmed by 3 bases and 0 bases, with 8 bases remaining between them. CDR1 and CDR2 from the germline V gene are MDHEN and SYDVKM. CDR3 bases: TGTGCCAGCAGTTTCGGTTACTTGAACACTGAAGCTTTCTTT. It specifies CASSFGYLNTEAFF.

The chain joins TRBV10-3 to TRBJ1-2, with TRBD1 matching over 9 bases. V dropped 2 bases and J dropped 8; count of bases not matched to a gene: 3. The CDR3 spans 13 residues. The germline V gene has CDR1 ENHRY and CDR2 SYGVKD. CDR3 nucleotides: TGTGCCATCAGTGAGGGGACAGGGCAAGGCTACACCTTC. As protein: CAISEGTGQGYTF.

The rearrangement joins TRBV5-1 to TRBJ2-7, with D possibly matching TRBD1 (6 bases). The length of the CDR3 is 13 residues. The V end was cut by 4 bases, the J end by 6 bases, with 14 bases between. The V gene's germline CDR1 is SGHRS and CDR2 YFSETQ. The CDR3, as DNA: TGCGCCAGCAGCAGCATGACAGGCGGCGAGCAGTACGTC. It encodes CASSSMTGGEQYV.

This clone was found once. The chain uses TRBV18 and TRBJ2-7; TRBD2 matches 7 bases. The CDR3 has 14 residues. Germline V CDR1 and CDR2: KGHSH, LQKENI. V was clipped by 3 bases and J by 2 bases; unmatched bases: 4. CDR3 in DNA: TGTGCCAGCTCACCCCAGAGCGGGGCCTACGAGCAGTACTTC. It specifies CASSPQSGAYEQYF.

The chain has TRBV7-3 and TRBJ1-1; D not certain. This CDR3 has 15 residues. V was shortened by 4 bases and J by 3 bases, with 15 bases between the two germline ends. The germline gives CDR1 SGHTA, CDR2 FQGTGA. The CDR3 DNA is TGTGCCAGCAGCTCCTCTTCCTCTAGTCACACTGAAGCTTTCTTT. Protein sequence: CASSSSSSSHTEAFF.

The CDR3 nucleotides read TGTGCCTGGAGTCAACAGGGCGGCACTGAAGCTTTCTTT. Protein product: CAWSQQGGTEAFF. The chain has TRBV30 and TRBJ1-1; possible D gene TRBD1, 6 bases. The CDR3 length is 13 residues. V shed 2 bases and J shed 4 bases, with 11 bases lying between them. The germline V gene encodes CDR1 GTSNPN and CDR2 SVGIG (reference sequence).

This clone was observed once. The CDR3 nucleotides are TGTGCCAGCAGTTTATACACCAATGGCTACACCTTC. This encodes CASSLYTNGYTF. The V call is TRBV12-3 or TRBV12-4, the J call TRBJ1-2, with no clear D. V lost 2 bases and J 6 bases, leaving 7 bases between the germline ends. The CDR3 totals 12 residues.

The chain recombines TRBV11-2 with TRBJ2-7, with D possibly TRBD2 on 5 matching bases. V was trimmed by 0 bases and J by 3 bases, leaving 6 bases between them. CDR3 length: 13 amino acids. Germline loops: CDR1 SGHAT, CDR2 FQNNGV. The CDR3 protein is CASSLEDFYEQYV. CDR3 bases: TGTGCCAGCAGCTTAGAGGACTTCTACGAGCAGTACGTC.

The CDR3 nucleotides are TGTGCCAGCAGTGAAGCAGGCGGCAGGGGGAGTGACTATGGCTACACCTTC. Encoded protein: CASSEAGGRGSDYGYTF. The V call is TRBV6-1, the J call TRBJ1-2; the match to TRBD1 covers 7 bases. The CDR3 totals 17 residues. The germline V gene has CDR1 MNHNS and CDR2 SASEGT. V gave up 0 bases and J gave up 3 bases; unmatched junction bases: 10.

This chain joins TRBV7-2 and TRBJ2-5, with a tentative D call TRBD1 (5 bases). Germline V lookup: CDR1 SGHTA, CDR2 FQGNSA. The CDR3 loop spans 14 amino acids. Between the trimmed V and J ends, which lost 1 base and 5 bases, there was a span of 11 bases. The DNA for the CDR3 is TGTGCCAGCAGCTTAGTCAAGGGGTGGGAGACCCAGTACTTC. Encoded protein: CASSLVKGWETQYF.

The chain is built from TRBV5-1 and TRBJ2-7; TRBD2 agrees at 16 bases. After removal of 3 bases from V and 3 bases from J, the junction contained 6 bases not matched to a gene. Germline CDR1 is SGHRS and CDR2 is YFSETQ. This CDR3 has 17 residues. The CDR3 protein is CASSSGLAGGRNYEQYF. CDR3 DNA: TGCGCCAGCAGCTCGGGACTAGCGGGAGGGAGAAACTACGAGCAGTACTTC.

This clone has a single count. The chain links TRBV30 to TRBJ1-1; D possibly corresponds to TRBD1 (6 bases). The CDR3 extends over 12 amino acids. V lost 0 bases to trimming and J lost 6 bases, with 8 bases between them. Germline CDR1 is GTSNPN and CDR2 is SVGIG (reference sequence). CDR3 amino acids: CAWSVQGPEAFF. Written as DNA, the CDR3 is TGTGCCTGGAGTGTCCAGGGGCCTGAAGCTTTCTTT.

The chain couples TRBV2 to TRBJ2-2, with a tentative D call TRBD2 (5 bases). Trimming took 3 bases from V and 1 from J, leaving 12 bases between them. Looked up from germline, CDR1 is SNHLY and CDR2 is FYNNEI. This CDR3 is built from 16 residues. CDR3 amino acids: CASSESSSGNTGELFF. CDR3 in DNA: TGTGCCAGCAGTGAGTCTTCCAGCGGGAACACCGGGGAGCTGTTTTTT.

A few counts support this clone. The chain couples TRBV2 to TRBJ2-7; D is ambiguous. Looked up from germline, CDR1 is SNHLY and CDR2 is FYNNEI. V was cut by 5 bases and J by 6 bases, with 14 bases left in between. The CDR3 is made up of 13 amino acids. CDR3 sequence reads: CASSSPLAVEQYF. The CDR3, as DNA: TGTGCCAGCAGTTCTCCTCTTGCGGTCGAGCAGTACTTC.

The chain couples TRBV5-1 to TRBJ1-3; 9 bases fit TRBD1. The germline V gene has CDR1 SGHRS and CDR2 YFSETQ. The CDR3 spans 15 residues. The ends lost 2 bases at V and 3 bases at J; junction bases unmatched: 3. In nucleotides, the CDR3 is TGCGCCAGCAGCTTTGCGACAGGGGGTGGAAACACCATATATTTT. The encoded protein is CASSFATGGGNTIYF.

This chain uses TRBV6-5 with TRBJ1-2; 7 bases agree with TRBD1. This CDR3 comprises 16 residues. Unmatched junction bases numbered 9, after V lost 1 base and J lost 4 bases. The V gene's germline CDR1 is MNHEY and CDR2 SVGAGI. The CDR3 coding sequence is TGTGCCAGCAGTTACTTCATAGGGACAGCTCTCTATGGCTACACCTTC. Its translation is CASSYFIGTALYGYTF.

This rearrangement joins TRBV2 to TRBJ1-1; D is perhaps TRBD1 (6 bases). Germline V gene sequence: CDR1 SNHLY, CDR2 FYNNEI. The ends were cut back, 5 bases at V and 0 bases at J, with 22 bases in the middle. The CDR3 loop spans 18 amino acids. The DNA of the CDR3 is TGTGCCAGCAGTTCTACAGACAGGAGCAAAGGACTGAACACTGAAGCTTTCTTT. Protein sequence: CASSSTDRSKGLNTEAFF. Together with reference TRBV2 and TRBJ1-1, the CDR3 gives the full variable domain: EPEVTQTPSHQVTQMGQEVILRCVPISNHLYFYWYRQILGQKVEFLVSFYNNEISEKSEIFDDQFSVERPDGSNFTLKIRSTKLEDSAMYFCASSSTDRSKGLNTEAFFGQGTRLTVV.

The V call is TRBV7-3, the J call TRBJ2-1; TRBD2 aligns across 13 bases. Unmatched junction bases numbered 12, after V lost 2 bases and J lost 8 bases. CDR3 size: 18 residues. Germline V gene data show CDR1 as SGHTA and CDR2 as FQGTGA. CDR3 nucleotide sequence: TGTGCCAGCAGCTTACTCCCCCCGGGGACTAGCGGGGTCTATGAGCAGTTCTTC. Amino acids: CASSLLPPGTSGVYEQFF.

The rearrangement links TRBV7-2 to TRBJ2-7; D gene unclear. Trimming cost V 1 base and J 2 bases, with 12 bases left between them. Germline lookup yields CDR1 SGHTA and CDR2 FQGNSA. This CDR3 has 15 amino acids. CDR3 residues: CASSLEFAATYEQYF. DNA for the CDR3: TGTGCCAGCAGCTTAGAATTCGCAGCGACCTACGAGCAGTACTTC. Using reference TRBV7-2 and TRBJ2-7 for the parts outside the CDR3, the full variable domain is GAGVSQSPSNKVTEKGKDVELRCDPISGHTALYWYRQSLGQGLEFLIYFQGNSAPDKSGLPSDRFSAERTGGSVSTLTIQRTQQEDSAVYLCASSLEFAATYEQYFGPGTRLTVT.

This chain connects TRBV5-1 to TRBJ1-1; 8 bases align to TRBD1. In germline, CDR1 is SGHRS, CDR2 YFSETQ. The CDR3 is made up of 16 amino acids. V lost 2 bases and J lost 4; bases outside the gene matches: 10. The chain's CDR3 is CASSLRPQGESTEAFF. For the CDR3, the DNA is TGCGCCAGCAGCTTACGACCACAGGGGGAGAGCACTGAAGCTTTCTTT.

The J gene is TRBJ1-1, the V gene TRBV5-1, with TRBD1 matching 9 bases. Germline V gene sequence: CDR1 SGHRS, CDR2 YFSETQ. The CDR3 is 15 amino acids. The ends lost 4 bases at V and 7 bases at J; junction bases unmatched: 11. Here the CDR3 reads CASSTKQGAGVEAFF. DNA for the CDR3: TGCGCCAGCAGCACAAAACAGGGGGCGGGAGTTGAAGCTTTCTTT.

This clone was recorded once. The CDR3 DNA follows: TGCGCCAGCAGCCTTTTAACGACGGCAGGCTCTGGAAACACCATATATTTT. Translated, it gives CASSLLTTAGSGNTIYF. This sequence joins TRBV4-1 and TRBJ1-3; unclear D gene. CDR1 MGHRA and CDR2 YSYEKL come from the germline V gene. The CDR3 has 17 residues. The V and J ends lost 4 bases and 0 bases respectively, with 16 bases between them.

The rearrangement joins TRBV12-3 or TRBV12-4 to TRBJ2-7; possibly TRBD2 for D (5 bases). Trimming shortened V by 6 bases and J by 2 bases, and 11 bases separated the two germline ends. The length of the CDR3 is 13 residues. As DNA, the CDR3 is TGTGCCAGCAGAGCGACGGGGACCTACGAGCAGTACGTC. This gives the protein CASRATGTYEQYV.

The J gene is TRBJ2-5, the V gene TRBV27; D is uncertain. Looked up from germline, CDR1 is MNHEY and CDR2 is SMNVEV (reference sequence). This CDR3 is 15 amino acids long. Trimming stripped 0 bases from V and 1 base from J, with 9 bases between. CDR3 region: CASSLSRNLQETQYF. In DNA, the CDR3 is TGTGCCAGCAGTTTATCGCGCAACCTCCAAGAGACCCAGTACTTC.